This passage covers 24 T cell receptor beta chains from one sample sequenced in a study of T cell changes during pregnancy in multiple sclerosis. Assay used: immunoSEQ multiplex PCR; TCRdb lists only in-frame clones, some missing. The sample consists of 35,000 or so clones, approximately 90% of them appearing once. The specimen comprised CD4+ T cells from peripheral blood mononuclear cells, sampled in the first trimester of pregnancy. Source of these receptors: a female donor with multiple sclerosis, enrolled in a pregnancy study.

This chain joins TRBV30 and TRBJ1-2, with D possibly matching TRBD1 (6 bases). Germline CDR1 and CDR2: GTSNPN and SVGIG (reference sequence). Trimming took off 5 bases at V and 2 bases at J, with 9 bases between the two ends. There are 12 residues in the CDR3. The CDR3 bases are TGTGCCTGGGAACAGGGAAACTATGGCTACACCTTC. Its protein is CAWEQGNYGYTF.

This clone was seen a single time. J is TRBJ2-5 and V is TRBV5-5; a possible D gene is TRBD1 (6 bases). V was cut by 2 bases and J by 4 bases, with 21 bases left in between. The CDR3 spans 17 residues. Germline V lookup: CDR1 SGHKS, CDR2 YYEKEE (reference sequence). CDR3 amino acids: CASSFLPLTGTGETQYF. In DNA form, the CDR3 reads TGTGCCAGCAGCTTTCTCCCTCTAACAGGGACGGGAGAGACCCAGTACTTC.

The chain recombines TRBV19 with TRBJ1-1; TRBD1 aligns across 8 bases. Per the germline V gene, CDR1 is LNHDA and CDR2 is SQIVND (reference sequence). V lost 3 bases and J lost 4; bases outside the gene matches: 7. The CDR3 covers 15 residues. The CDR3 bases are TGTGCCAGTAGTATTGTGACAGGGGCAGGCACTGAAGCTTTCTTT. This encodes CASSIVTGAGTEAFF. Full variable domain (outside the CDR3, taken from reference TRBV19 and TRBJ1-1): DGGITQSPKYLFRKEGQNVTLSCEQNLNHDAMYWYRQDPGQGLRLIYYSQIVNDFQKGDIAEGYSVSREKKESFPLTVTSAQKNPTAFYLCASSIVTGAGTEAFFGQGTRLTVV.

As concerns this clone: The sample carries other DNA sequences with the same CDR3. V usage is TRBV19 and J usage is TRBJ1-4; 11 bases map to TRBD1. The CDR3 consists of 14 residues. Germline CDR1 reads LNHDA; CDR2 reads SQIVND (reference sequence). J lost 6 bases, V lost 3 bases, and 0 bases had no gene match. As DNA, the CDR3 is TGTGCCAGTAGTATGGGACAGGGGGATGAAAAACTGTTTTTT. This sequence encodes CASSMGQGDEKLFF.

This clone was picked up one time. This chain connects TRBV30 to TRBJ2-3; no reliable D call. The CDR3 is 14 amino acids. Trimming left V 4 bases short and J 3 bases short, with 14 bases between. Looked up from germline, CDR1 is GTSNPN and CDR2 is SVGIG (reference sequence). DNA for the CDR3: TGTGCCTGGAAGAGTAGTAGCTGGACAGATACGCAGTATTTT. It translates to CAWKSSSWTDTQYF.

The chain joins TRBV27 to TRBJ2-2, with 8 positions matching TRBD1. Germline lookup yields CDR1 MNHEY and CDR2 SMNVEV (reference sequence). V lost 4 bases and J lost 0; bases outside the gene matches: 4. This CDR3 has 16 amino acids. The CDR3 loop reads CASSSPGGPNTGELFF. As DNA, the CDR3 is TGTGCCAGCAGTTCCCCAGGGGGCCCGAACACCGGGGAGCTGTTTTTT.

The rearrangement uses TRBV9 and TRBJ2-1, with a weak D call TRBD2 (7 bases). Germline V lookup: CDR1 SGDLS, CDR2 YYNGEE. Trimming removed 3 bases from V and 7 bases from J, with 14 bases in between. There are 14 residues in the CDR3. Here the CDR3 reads CASSGGGGLNEQFF. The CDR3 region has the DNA TGTGCCAGCAGCGGGGGAGGGGGGCTGAATGAGCAGTTCTTC.

CDR3 sequence: CASSWKWRHTGELFF. In DNA form, the CDR3 reads TGTGCCAGCAGCTGGAAATGGAGACACACCGGGGAGCTGTTTTTT. The V call is TRBV2, the J call TRBJ2-2; D unresolved. Trimming shortened V by 6 bases and J by 3 bases, and 14 bases separated the two germline ends. This CDR3 is 15 amino acids long. Looked up from germline, CDR1 is SNHLY and CDR2 is FYNNEI.

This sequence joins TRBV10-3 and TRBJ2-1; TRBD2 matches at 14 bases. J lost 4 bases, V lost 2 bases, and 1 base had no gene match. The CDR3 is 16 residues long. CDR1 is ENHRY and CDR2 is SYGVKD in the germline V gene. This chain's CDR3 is CAISERLAGGYNEQFF. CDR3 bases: TGTGCCATCAGTGAGCGACTAGCGGGAGGGTACAATGAGCAGTTCTTC.

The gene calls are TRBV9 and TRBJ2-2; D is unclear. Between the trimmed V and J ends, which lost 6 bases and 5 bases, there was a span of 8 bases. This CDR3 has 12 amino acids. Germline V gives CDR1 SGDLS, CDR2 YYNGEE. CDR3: CASTPYTGELFF. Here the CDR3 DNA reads TGTGCCAGCACCCCTTATACCGGGGAGCTGTTTTTT.

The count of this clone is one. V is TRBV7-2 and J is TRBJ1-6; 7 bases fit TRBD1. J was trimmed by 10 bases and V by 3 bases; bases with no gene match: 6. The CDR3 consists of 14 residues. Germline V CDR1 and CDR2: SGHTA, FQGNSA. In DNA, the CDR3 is TGTGCCAGCAGCTTTAGGGGGCGGCGGTCACCCCTCCACTTT. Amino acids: CASSFRGRRSPLHF.

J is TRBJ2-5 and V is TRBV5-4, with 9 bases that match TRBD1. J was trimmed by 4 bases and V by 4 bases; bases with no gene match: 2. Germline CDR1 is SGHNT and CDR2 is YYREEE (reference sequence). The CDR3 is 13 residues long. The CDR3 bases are TGTGCCAGCAGCGCGGGACAGGGAGAGACCCAGTACTTC. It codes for CASSAGQGETQYF.

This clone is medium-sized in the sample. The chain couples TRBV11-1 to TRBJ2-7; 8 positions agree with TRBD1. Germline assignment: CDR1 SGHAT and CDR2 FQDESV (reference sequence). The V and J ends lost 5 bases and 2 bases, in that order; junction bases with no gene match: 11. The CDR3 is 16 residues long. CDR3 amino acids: CASSMNVGQVPYEQYF. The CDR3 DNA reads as TGTGCCAGCAGCATGAATGTGGGACAGGTCCCCTACGAGCAGTACTTC.

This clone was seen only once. The CDR3 DNA sequence: TGCAGTGCTAAAGACCGGGAGCAGTACTTC. As protein: CSAKDREQYF. V is TRBV20-1 and J is TRBJ2-7; D call uncertain. Germline V CDR1 and CDR2: DFQATT, SNEGSKA (reference sequence). The CDR3 runs to 10 residues. The ends were cut back, 4 bases at V and 7 bases at J, with 8 bases in the middle.

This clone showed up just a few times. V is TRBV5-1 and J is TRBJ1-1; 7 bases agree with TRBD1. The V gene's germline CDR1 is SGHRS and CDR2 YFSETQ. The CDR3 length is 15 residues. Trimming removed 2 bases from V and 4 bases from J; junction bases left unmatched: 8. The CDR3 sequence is CASSLDSGQSTEAFF. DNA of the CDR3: TGCGCCAGCAGCTTAGATTCGGGACAGTCCACTGAAGCTTTCTTT.

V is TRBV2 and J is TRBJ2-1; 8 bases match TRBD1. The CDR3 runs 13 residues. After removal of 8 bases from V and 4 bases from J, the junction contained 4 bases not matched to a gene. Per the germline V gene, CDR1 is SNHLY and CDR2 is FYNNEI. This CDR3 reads CASGRDRYNEQFF. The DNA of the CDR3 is TGTGCCAGCGGACGGGACAGGTACAATGAGCAGTTCTTC.

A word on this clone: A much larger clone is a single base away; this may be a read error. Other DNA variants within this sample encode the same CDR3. In DNA, the CDR3 is TGTGCCAGCAGCTTTGGGGCGTACGAGCAGTACTTC. It codes for CASSFGAYEQYF. The chain recombines TRBV5-4 with TRBJ2-7; perhaps TRBD1 as D (5 bases). Germline V gene lookup returns CDR1 SGHNT and CDR2 YYREEE (reference sequence). There are 12 residues in the CDR3. Trimming shortened V by 2 bases and J by 4 bases, and 7 bases separated the two germline ends.

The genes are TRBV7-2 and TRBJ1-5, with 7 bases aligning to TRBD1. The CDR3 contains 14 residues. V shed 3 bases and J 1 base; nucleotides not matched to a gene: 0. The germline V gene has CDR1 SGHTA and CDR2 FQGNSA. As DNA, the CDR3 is TGTGCCAGCAGCTTGACAGGGAGCAATCAGCCCCAGCATTTT. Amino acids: CASSLTGSNQPQHF.

The CDR3 sequence: CASSFGGTNTEAFF. As DNA, the CDR3 is TGCGCCAGCAGCTTCGGGGGGACGAACACTGAAGCTTTCTTT. This rearrangement joins TRBV5-1 to TRBJ1-1, with D maybe TRBD1 (5 bases). The V end lost 2 bases, the J end lost 1 base, and 9 bases lay between the germline ends. Germline V gene lookup returns CDR1 SGHRS and CDR2 YFSETQ. The CDR3 is 14 residues long.

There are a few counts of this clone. CDR3 in DNA: TGCGCCAGCAGCTTTACAGCGAACACTGAAGCTTTCTTT. Translation gives CASSFTANTEAFF. This sequence joins TRBV5-1 and TRBJ1-1; D ambiguous. Germline lookup yields CDR1 SGHRS and CDR2 YFSETQ. This CDR3 region has 13 residues. The V gene lost 2 bases and the J gene lost 1 base, with 6 bases spanning the gap.

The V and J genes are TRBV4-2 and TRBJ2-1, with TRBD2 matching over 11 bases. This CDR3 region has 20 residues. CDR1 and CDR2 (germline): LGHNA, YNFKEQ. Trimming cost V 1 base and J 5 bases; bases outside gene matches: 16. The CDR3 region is CASSQAAKIRLAGLHNEQFF. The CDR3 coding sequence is TGTGCCAGCAGCCAAGCGGCTAAAATAAGACTAGCGGGACTCCACAATGAGCAGTTCTTC.

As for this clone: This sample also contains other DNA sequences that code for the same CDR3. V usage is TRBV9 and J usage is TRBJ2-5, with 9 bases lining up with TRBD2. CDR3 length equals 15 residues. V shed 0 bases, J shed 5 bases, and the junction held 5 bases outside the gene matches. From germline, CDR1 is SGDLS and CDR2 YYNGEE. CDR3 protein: CASSVGLAAGETQYF. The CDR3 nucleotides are TGTGCCAGCAGCGTAGGACTAGCGGCCGGGGAGACCCAGTACTTC.

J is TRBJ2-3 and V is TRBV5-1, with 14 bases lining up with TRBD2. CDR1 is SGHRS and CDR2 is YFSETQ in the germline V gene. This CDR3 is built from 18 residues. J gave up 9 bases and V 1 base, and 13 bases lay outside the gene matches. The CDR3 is CASSLTPTSGRALTTQYF. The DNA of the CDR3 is TGCGCCAGCAGCTTGACTCCGACTAGCGGGAGGGCTTTGACGACGCAGTATTTT.

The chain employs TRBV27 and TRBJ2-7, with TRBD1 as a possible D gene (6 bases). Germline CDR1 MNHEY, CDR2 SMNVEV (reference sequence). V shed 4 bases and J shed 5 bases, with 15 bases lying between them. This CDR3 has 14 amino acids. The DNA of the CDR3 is TGTGCCAGCAGTTCCCGGGACACAGCCAACGAGCAGTACTTC. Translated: CASSSRDTANEQYF.